These 22 T cell receptor beta chains came from one sample sequenced in a study of Graves' ophthalmopathy and Graves' hyperthyroidism. Amplification from RNA transcripts yielded the TCR beta CDR3 regions. Investigators did first-round RT-PCR with HTBI primers, then second-round multiplex PCR. TCRdb reprocessed the multiplex PCR reads with MiXCR, giving one entry per CDR3 protein. The data contain hundreds of thousands of distinct CDR3 sequences, about a fifth of them singletons. Sequenced input: peripheral blood. These receptors originate from a woman aged 18-35 years with stable Graves' hyperthyroidism. Some clones in this sample may be carry-over from other donors' samples.

The table lists this clonotype with many counts. The chain couples TRBV6-1 to TRBJ1-6; D not resolved. The ends were cut back, 4 bases at V and 6 bases at J, with 10 bases in the middle. Germline V gene data show CDR1 as MNHNS and CDR2 as SASEGT. This CDR3 is 14 amino acids long. In nucleotides, the CDR3 is TGTGCCAGCAGTGGTCGGTTGAGTAATTCACCCCTCCACTTT. It translates to CASSGRLSNSPLHF.

CDR3 coding DNA: TGTGCCACCAGCAGATTAAGGACAGGTTGGAACACTGAAGCTTTCTTT. Protein product: CATSRLRTGWNTEAFF. The V call is TRBV15, the J call TRBJ1-1, with 7 bases identical to TRBD1. CDR3 length: 16 amino acids. Trimming at V came to 2 bases and at J to 1 base, leaving 7 bases not matched to a gene. CDR1 LNHNV and CDR2 YYDKDF come from the germline V gene (reference sequence).

This chain joins TRBV5-1 and TRBJ2-2; a weak D match, TRBD1 (5 bases). The V gene lost 3 bases and the J gene lost 5 bases, with 17 bases spanning the gap. Germline assignment: CDR1 SGHRS and CDR2 YFSETQ. This CDR3 region has 16 residues. CDR3 in amino acids: CASSWNTAGRTGELFF. The DNA of the CDR3 is TGCGCCAGCAGCTGGAATACGGCAGGGCGGACCGGGGAGCTGTTTTTT.

V is TRBV28 and J is TRBJ1-2, with D possibly being TRBD1 (5 bases). V was pared by 6 bases and J by 2 bases, with 10 bases between. The CDR3 totals 13 residues. The germline V gene encodes CDR1 MDHEN and CDR2 SYDVKM. The CDR3 spells CASSSWGNYGYTF. CDR3 coding DNA: TGTGCCAGCAGCTCATGGGGGAACTATGGCTACACCTTC.

This clonotype has ten or more counts. J is TRBJ2-2 and V is TRBV24-1; D might be TRBD1 (5 bases). The CDR3 has 12 amino acids. Looked up from germline, CDR1 is KGHDR and CDR2 is SFDVKD. V lost 8 bases, J lost 7 bases, and 10 bases lay in between. The CDR3 reads CATKQADGELFF. In DNA form, the CDR3 reads TGTGCCACCAAACAGGCGGACGGGGAGCTGTTTTTT.

This clonotype has at least ten counts. This chain links TRBV19 with TRBJ2-7; TRBD1 matches 8 bases. The CDR3 has 15 residues. The germline V gene has CDR1 LNHDA and CDR2 SQIVND (reference sequence). Germline trimming cut 6 bases from V and 0 bases from J; bases unmatched to any gene: 7. Here the CDR3 reads CASRNPGQDSYEQYF. Here the CDR3 DNA reads TGTGCCAGTAGAAACCCGGGACAGGACTCCTACGAGCAGTACTTC.

The chain has TRBV15 and TRBJ1-2; D perhaps matches TRBD1 (5 bases). Trimming removed 0 bases from V and 4 bases from J, with 12 bases in between. There are 15 residues in the CDR3. Germline CDR1 and CDR2: LNHNV and YYDKDF (reference sequence). The CDR3 DNA sequence: TGTGCCACCAGCAGAGATCCCGAGGGGTCCTATGGCTACACCTTC. Protein: CATSRDPEGSYGYTF.

Only a few counts were recorded for this clonotype. The J gene is TRBJ2-2, the V gene TRBV4-1; possible D gene TRBD1, 5 bases. The CDR3 spans 15 residues. V was clipped by 1 base and J by 6 bases, with 12 bases between them. Germline V gene sequence: CDR1 MGHRA, CDR2 YSYEKL. The CDR3 DNA reads TGCGCCAGCAGCCAAGTCCCAGGGTGGGCCGGGGAGCTGTTTTTT. Protein product: CASSQVPGWAGELFF.

This clonotype was detected ten times or more. The rearrangement joins TRBV20-1 to TRBJ2-7; a possible D gene is TRBD1 (5 bases). This CDR3 has 10 residues. The germline CDR1 and CDR2 sequences are DFQATT and SNEGSKA (reference sequence). V gave up 5 bases and J gave up 6 bases, with 8 bases separating them. The CDR3 bases are TGCAGTGCTTCTACAGGCGAGCAGTACTTC. Translating it yields CSASTGEQYF.

This clonotype was recorded at least ten times. The chain carries TRBV6-5 and TRBJ1-2; 8 nucleotides match TRBD1. Per the germline V gene, CDR1 is MNHEY and CDR2 is SVGAGI. This CDR3 is 17 amino acids long. The J segment lost 2 bases and the V segment lost 0 bases, leaving 8 bases of the junction unmatched. CDR3 bases: TGTGCCAGCAGTTACTCGCTGGACAGGGCATTGAACTATGGCTACACCTTC. As protein: CASSYSLDRALNYGYTF.

This clonotype has ten or more counts. This rearrangement joins TRBV28 to TRBJ2-7; 9 bases are a match to TRBD2. The germline V gene encodes CDR1 MDHEN and CDR2 SYDVKM. The CDR3 runs 15 residues. J lost 2 bases, V lost 2 bases, and 4 bases had no gene match. The CDR3 nucleotides are TGTGCCAGCAGTTTACCCAGACTAGCGGCCTACGAGCAGTACTTC. It translates to CASSLPRLAAYEQYF.

This chain joins TRBV28 and TRBJ1-1; D remains ambiguous. V was pared by 9 bases and J by 1 base, with 12 bases between. The CDR3 has 13 amino acids. Per the germline V gene, CDR1 is MDHEN and CDR2 is SYDVKM. The DNA for the CDR3 is TGTGCCAGTAAAACTAGAAAGAACACTGAAGCTTTCTTT. Protein product: CASKTRKNTEAFF.

This clonotype was found many times. The gene calls are TRBV6-2 or TRBV6-3 and TRBJ1-5; D uncertain. The CDR3 spans 14 residues. Germline V gene lookup returns CDR1 MNHEY and CDR2 SVGEGT. The V and J ends lost 2 bases and 0 bases respectively, with 5 bases between them. CDR3 loop: CASSYASSNQPQHF. CDR3 DNA sequence: TGTGCCAGCAGTTACGCATCTAGCAATCAGCCCCAGCATTTT.

Only a few counts were recorded for this clonotype. The rearrangement joins TRBV14 to TRBJ2-5; D is uncertain. Germline V lookup: CDR1 SGHDN, CDR2 FVKESK. The germline V and J ends were trimmed by 3 bases and 5 bases, with 10 bases remaining between them. This CDR3 is built from 13 residues. CDR3 loop: CASSQWVDETQYF. The CDR3, as DNA: TGTGCCAGCAGCCAGTGGGTGGACGAGACCCAGTACTTC.

About this clonotype itself: It may be a read error: a sequence one base away is much more abundant. The chain combines TRBV28 with TRBJ2-7; maybe TRBD1 (5 bases). Germline CDR1 is MDHEN and CDR2 is SYDVKM. This CDR3 is 13 amino acids long. The CDR3 spells CASGFDSSYEQYF. DNA for the CDR3: TGTGCCAGCGGTTTCGACAGCTCCTACGAGCAGTACTTC.

This clonotype was seen more than once but under ten times. Compared with germline, one end of the junction differs, possibly owing to a read error. This chain connects TRBV28 to TRBJ1-2; 11 bases agree with TRBD1. The CDR3 has 17 amino acids. In germline, CDR1 is MDHEN, CDR2 SYDVKM. CDR3 sequence: CANSFYWRGQGDYGYTF. The CDR3 bases are TGTGCCAACAGTTTTTATTGGAGGGGACAGGGGGACTATGGCTACACCTTC.

Notes on this clonotype: A clone one base away is much larger, so this may be a read error. The chain couples TRBV2 to TRBJ2-7; D is unclear. With 6 bases removed from V and 5 bases from J, the gap between germline ends came to 14 bases. Germline lookup yields CDR1 SNHLY and CDR2 FYNNEI. This CDR3 has 13 amino acids. The chain's CDR3 is CASRWGATDEQYF. CDR3 sequence (DNA): TGTGCCAGCAGGTGGGGTGCGACGGACGAGCAGTACTTC. Combining the CDR3 with reference TRBV2 and TRBJ2-7 gives the whole variable domain EPEVTQTPSHQVTQMGQEVILRCVPISNHLYFYWYRQILGQKVEFLVSFYNNEISEKSEIFDDQFSVERPDGSNFTLKIRSTKLEDSAMYFCASRWGATDEQYFGPGTRLTVT.

DNA of the CDR3: TGTGCCAGCATGGACGGGGTATCCTACGAGCAGTACTTC. Residues: CASMDGVSYEQYF. The rearrangement joins TRBV2 to TRBJ2-7; a possible D gene is TRBD2 (5 bases). The CDR3 contains 13 residues. Per the germline V gene, CDR1 is SNHLY and CDR2 is FYNNEI. Trimming took 7 bases from V and 1 from J, leaving 11 bases between them.

The rearrangement joins TRBV18 to TRBJ2-7; 12 positions match TRBD1. The V and J ends lost 3 bases and 3 bases, in that order; junction bases with no gene match: 3. The CDR3 runs to 15 residues. In germline, CDR1 is KGHSH, CDR2 LQKENI. The CDR3 bases are TGTGCCAGCTCACCGGGGACAGGGGGCAACTACGAGCAGTACTTC. The encoded protein is CASSPGTGGNYEQYF.

The gene calls are TRBV12-3 or TRBV12-4 and TRBJ2-7; D possibly corresponds to TRBD1 (5 bases). The CDR3 is 12 residues long. Trimming cost V 7 bases and J 2 bases, with 9 bases left between them. CDR3 protein: CASTKGTYEQYF. CDR3 DNA sequence: TGTGCCAGCACGAAGGGGACCTACGAGCAGTACTTC.

The chain joins TRBV7-9 to TRBJ2-7, with D unresolved. V dropped 5 bases and J dropped 3 bases, with 14 bases sitting between them. This CDR3 region has 14 residues. The germline V gene has CDR1 SEHNR and CDR2 FQNEAQ (reference sequence). CDR3 protein: CASSLMGNLYEQYF. CDR3 sequence (DNA): TGTGCCAGCAGCCTAATGGGCAACCTCTACGAGCAGTACTTC.

The V call is TRBV2, the J call TRBJ2-5, with D tentatively TRBD1 (5 bases). The CDR3 is 12 residues long. V lost 8 bases and J 5 bases, leaving 12 bases between the germline ends. Germline CDR1 and CDR2: SNHLY and FYNNEI. CDR3 sequence reads: CASLGRPETQYF. The CDR3 DNA follows: TGTGCCAGCTTGGGGCGTCCGGAGACCCAGTACTTC.